The following is a T cell receptor (beta chain) sequence with its context. Its antigen is not identified. This sample was included in a study of T cell clonality in common variable immunodeficiency. Assay: immunoSEQ multiplex PCR; the TCRdb copy retains only in-frame clones and omits some. In total the sample includes roughly 32,000 clones, none of them seen once. Study-wide results and limits: In common variable immunodeficiency, TCR beta chains reportedly carried fewer deletions and N-nucleotide insertions. Patient heterogeneity in the CVID cohort limited correlations between repertoire features and clinical complications.

Patients had low serum IgG, IgA and/or IgM and specific antibody deficiency. All CVID subjects were on immunoglobulin replacement for at least one year. This TCR was sampled from a human donor with common variable immunodeficiency. Specimen: peripheral blood mononuclear cells.

The CDR3 loop is CASSPTGGHSGNTIYF. CDR3 DNA (partial): TGTGCCAGCTCACCAACTGGCGGACACTCTGGAAACACC. The chain recombines TRBV18 with TRBJ1-3; D is possibly TRBD1 (5 bases). The CDR3 is cut off 3 residues early in the read; its end comes from the germline J gene. The ends were cut back, 2 bases at V and 0 bases at J, with 11 bases in the middle. Germline CDR1 reads KGHSH; CDR2 reads LQKENI. CDR3 size: 16 residues.